This T cell receptor (beta chain) originates from a study of T cell responses to AZD1222 COVID-19 vaccine. General study results and limits: Nearly half of unique spike-specific TCRs reportedly avoided B.1.351 and B.1.1.7 mutated regions. At baseline, just 6 or 7 AZD1222 recipients tested seropositive. White British donors predominated, females outnumbered males, and clonal diversity was possibly underestimated. Following two doses of AZD1222, Spike-specific TCR breadth and depth rose.

Clones were sequenced by immunoSEQ multiplex PCR, and TCRdb holds only the in-frame ones, with some missing. The repertoire includes 120,000 to 150,000 clones, roughly four fifths of them detected once, and 4.1% sits in the top ten. Germline V gene data show CDR1 as MNHNY and CDR2 as SVGAGI (reference sequence). Trimming took 6 bases from V and 0 from J, leaving 9 bases between them. This CDR3 has 13 amino acids. About this clone itself: Antigen unknown.

V is TRBV6-6 and J is TRBJ2-7, with a possible D match to TRBD2 (6 bases). The sample here was peripheral blood, taken on day 0 of MenACWY control vaccination. The clonotype was recovered from an adult in good health. This CDR3 reads CASRGSGSYEQYV. In DNA, the CDR3 is TGTGCCAGCAGGGGTAGCGGCTCCTACGAGCAGTACGTC.